A selection of T cell receptor beta chains follows, all from one sample in a study of T-cell reconstitution after alpha-beta-depleted transplantation in children. TCRdb re-analysed the PCR reads in MiXCR, keeping a single row per CDR3 protein. The data contain approximately 1,000,000 distinct CDR3 sequences, roughly 29% of them seen just once; the ten biggest clones take up more than 25%. This sample comprised PBMCs, mostly from graft donor cells, obtained 360 days after TCRalphabeta/CD19-depleted stem cell transplant. The receptors shown here come from a boy in the first two years of life who had a stem cell transplant for SCID, so the T cells may come from the graft donor. Both conserved end residues are part of each CDR3. Fields, in order: V gene, D gene, J gene, clone size, CDR3 protein, CDR3 DNA. A D gene is named only where the DNA matches it firmly. Clone sizes are given selectively: once, few, many, or a class where the clone is expanded.

>TRBV24-1|.|TRBJ2-7|few
CATSDSGAHEQYF
TGTGCCACCAGTGATTCAGGGGCCCACGAGCAGTACTTC
>TRBV7-9|.|TRBJ2-5|.
CASSPRDSPAEETQYF
TGTGCCAGCAGCCCACGGGACTCCCCGGCGGAAGAGACCCAGTACTTC
>TRBV11-1|TRBD2|TRBJ2-3|.
CASSAPQGGGLKADTQYF
TGTGCCAGCAGCGCACCCCAGGGCGGGGGGTTAAAGGCAGATACGCAGTATTTT
>TRBV5-1|.|TRBJ2-4|.
CASSLGREGNIQYF
TGCGCCAGCAGCTTGGGGAGGGAAGGAAACATTCAGTACTTC
>TRBV20-1|.|TRBJ2-4|.
CSARDWGNKNIQYF
TGCAGTGCTAGAGATTGGGGGAACAAAAACATTCAGTACTTC
>TRBV6-1|TRBD1|TRBJ2-1|few
CASTGALGGPYNEQFF
TGTGCCAGCACTGGTGCCCTAGGGGGCCCCTACAATGAGCAGTTCTTC
>TRBV2|.|TRBJ2-3|few
CASRRRALPSTDTQYF
TGTGCCAGCCGGCGTAGGGCCTTACCTAGCACAGATACGCAGTATTTT
>TRBV5-1|TRBD1|TRBJ2-7|.
CASSIDTGGRAYEQYF
TGCGCCAGCAGCATCGACACAGGGGGCCGGGCCTACGAGCAGTACTTC
>TRBV29-1|.|TRBJ2-7|.
CSVGYWASASYEQYF
TGCAGCGTTGGGTATTGGGCGAGTGCCTCCTACGAGCAGTACTTC
>TRBV10-3|.|TRBJ2-1|.
CAISATANSYNEQFF
TGTGCCATCAGTGCGACTGCAAATTCCTACAATGAGCAGTTCTTC